Sequencing of this T cell receptor (beta chain) was carried out in a study of shared clonotypes between healthy human individuals. V shed 0 bases and J shed 8 bases, with 14 bases lying between them. Germline-derived CDR1 and CDR2 are SGDLS and YYNGEE. The CDR3 is 14 residues long. Assay used: immunoSEQ multiplex PCR; TCRdb lists only in-frame clones, some missing. The sample shows about half a million clones, around 85% of them seen only once. This clone was found once. This sequence was found in a woman aged 40 to 50 in good health. Some clones in this sample may be carry-over from other donors' samples. Input material: PBMCs. This chain joins TRBV9 and TRBJ1-2; D unresolved. The CDR3 DNA is TGTGCCAGCAGCGTAGGGCAGAATAGTATGGGCTACACCTTC. Its translation: CASSVGQNSMGYTF. Using reference TRBV9 and TRBJ1-2 for the parts outside the CDR3, the full variable domain is DSGVTQTPKHLITATGQRVTLRCSPRSGDLSVYWYQQSLDQGLQFLIQYYNGEERAKGNILERFSAQQFPDLHSELNLSSLELGDSALYFCASSVGQNSMGYTFGSGTRLTVV.